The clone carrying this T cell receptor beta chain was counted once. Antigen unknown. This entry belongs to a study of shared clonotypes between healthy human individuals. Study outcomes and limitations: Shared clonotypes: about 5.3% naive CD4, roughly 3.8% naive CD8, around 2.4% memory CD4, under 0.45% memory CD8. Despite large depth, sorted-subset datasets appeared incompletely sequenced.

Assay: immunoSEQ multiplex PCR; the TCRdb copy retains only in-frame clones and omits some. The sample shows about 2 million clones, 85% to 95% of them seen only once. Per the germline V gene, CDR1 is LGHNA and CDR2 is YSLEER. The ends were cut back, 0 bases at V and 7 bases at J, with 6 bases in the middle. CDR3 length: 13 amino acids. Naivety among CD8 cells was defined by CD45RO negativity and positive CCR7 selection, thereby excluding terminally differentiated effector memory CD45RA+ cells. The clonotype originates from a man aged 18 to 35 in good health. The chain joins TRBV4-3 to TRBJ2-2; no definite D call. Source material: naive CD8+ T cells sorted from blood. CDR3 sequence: CASSQDVGGELFF. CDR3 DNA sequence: TGCGCCAGCAGCCAAGATGTTGGCGGGGAGCTGTTTTTT.